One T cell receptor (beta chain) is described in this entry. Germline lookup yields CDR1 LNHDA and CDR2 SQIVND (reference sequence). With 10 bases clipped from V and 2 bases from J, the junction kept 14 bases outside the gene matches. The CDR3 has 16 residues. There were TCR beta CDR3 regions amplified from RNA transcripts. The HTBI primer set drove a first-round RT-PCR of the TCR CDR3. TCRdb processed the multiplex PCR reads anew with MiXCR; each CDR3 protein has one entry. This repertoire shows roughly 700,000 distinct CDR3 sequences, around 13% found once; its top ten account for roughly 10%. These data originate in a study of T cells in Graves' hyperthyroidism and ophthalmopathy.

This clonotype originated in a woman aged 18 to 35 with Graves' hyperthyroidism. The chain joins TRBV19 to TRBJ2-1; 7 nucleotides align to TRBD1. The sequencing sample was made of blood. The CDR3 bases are TGTGCCACCTCACCATTGAGACAGGGTCCCTACAATGAGCAGTTCTTC. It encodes CATSPLRQGPYNEQFF.